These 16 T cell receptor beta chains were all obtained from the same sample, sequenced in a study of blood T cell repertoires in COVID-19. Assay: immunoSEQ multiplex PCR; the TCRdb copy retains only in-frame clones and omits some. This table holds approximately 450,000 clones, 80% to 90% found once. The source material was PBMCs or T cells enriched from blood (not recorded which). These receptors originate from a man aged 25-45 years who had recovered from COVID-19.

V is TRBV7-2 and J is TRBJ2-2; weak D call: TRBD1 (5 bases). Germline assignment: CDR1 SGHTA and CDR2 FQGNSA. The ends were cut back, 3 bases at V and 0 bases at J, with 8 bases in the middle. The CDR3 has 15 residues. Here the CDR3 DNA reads TGTGCCAGCAGCTTTGCGACAGCGAACACCGGGGAGCTGTTTTTT. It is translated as CASSFATANTGELFF. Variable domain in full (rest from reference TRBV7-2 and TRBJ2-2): GAGVSQSPSNKVTEKGKDVELRCDPISGHTALYWYRQSLGQGLEFLIYFQGNSAPDKSGLPSDRFSAERTGGSVSTLTIQRTQQEDSAVYLCASSFATANTGELFFGEGSRLTVL.

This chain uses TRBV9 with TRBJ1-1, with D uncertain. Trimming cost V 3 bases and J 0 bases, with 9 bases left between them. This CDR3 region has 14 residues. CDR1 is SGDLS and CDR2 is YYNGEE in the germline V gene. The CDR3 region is CASSADTLNTEAFF. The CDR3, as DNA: TGTGCCAGCAGCGCCGACACCTTGAACACTGAAGCTTTCTTT.

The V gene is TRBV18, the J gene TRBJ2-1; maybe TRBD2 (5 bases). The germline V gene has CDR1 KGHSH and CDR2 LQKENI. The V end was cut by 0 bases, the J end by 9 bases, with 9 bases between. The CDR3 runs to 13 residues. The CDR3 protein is CASSPPPSTEQFF. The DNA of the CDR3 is TGTGCCAGCTCACCACCTCCTAGCACTGAGCAGTTCTTC.

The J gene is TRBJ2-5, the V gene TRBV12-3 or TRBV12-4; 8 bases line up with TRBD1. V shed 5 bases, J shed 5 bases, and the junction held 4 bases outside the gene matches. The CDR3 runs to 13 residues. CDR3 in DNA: TGTGCCAGCAGTGAAAACAGGGGGGAGACCCAGTACTTC. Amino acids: CASSENRGETQYF.

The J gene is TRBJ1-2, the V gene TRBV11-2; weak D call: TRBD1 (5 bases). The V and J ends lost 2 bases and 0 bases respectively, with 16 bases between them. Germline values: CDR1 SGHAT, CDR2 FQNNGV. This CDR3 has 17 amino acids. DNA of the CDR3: TGTGCCAGCAGCTTAATTGGGCAGGGCAGAGCTAACTATGGCTACACCTTC. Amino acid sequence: CASSLIGQGRANYGYTF. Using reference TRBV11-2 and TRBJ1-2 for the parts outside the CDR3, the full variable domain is EAGVAQSPRYKIIEKRQSVAFWCNPISGHATLYWYQQILGQGPKLLIQFQNNGVVDDSQLPKDRFSAERLKGVDSTLKIQPAKLEDSAVYLCASSLIGQGRANYGYTFGSGTRLTVV.

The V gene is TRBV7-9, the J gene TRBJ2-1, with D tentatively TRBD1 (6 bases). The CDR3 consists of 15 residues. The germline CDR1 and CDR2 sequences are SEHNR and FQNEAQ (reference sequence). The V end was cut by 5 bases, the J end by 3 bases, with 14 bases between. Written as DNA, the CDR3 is TGTGCCAGCAGCCCGACCAGGGGCGTCTACAATGAGCAGTTCTTC. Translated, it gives CASSPTRGVYNEQFF.

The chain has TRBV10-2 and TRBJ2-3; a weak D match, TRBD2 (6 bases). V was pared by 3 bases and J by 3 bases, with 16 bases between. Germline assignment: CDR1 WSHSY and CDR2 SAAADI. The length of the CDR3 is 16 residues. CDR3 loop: CASSDPGDFSTDTQYF. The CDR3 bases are TGCGCCAGCAGTGATCCTGGGGACTTCAGTACAGATACGCAGTATTTT.

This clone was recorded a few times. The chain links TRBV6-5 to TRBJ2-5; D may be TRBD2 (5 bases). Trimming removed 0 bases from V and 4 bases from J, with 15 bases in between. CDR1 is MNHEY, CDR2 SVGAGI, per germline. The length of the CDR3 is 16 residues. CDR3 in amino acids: CASSYSPGLGVETQYF. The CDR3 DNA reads TGTGCCAGCAGTTACTCTCCCGGACTGGGAGTAGAGACCCAGTACTTC.

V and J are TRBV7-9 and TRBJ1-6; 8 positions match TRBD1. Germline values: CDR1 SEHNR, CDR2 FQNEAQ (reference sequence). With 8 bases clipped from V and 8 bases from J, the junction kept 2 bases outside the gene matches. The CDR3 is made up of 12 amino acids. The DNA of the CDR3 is TGTGCCAGCGGGACAGGCGATTCACCCCTCCACTTT. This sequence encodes CASGTGDSPLHF.

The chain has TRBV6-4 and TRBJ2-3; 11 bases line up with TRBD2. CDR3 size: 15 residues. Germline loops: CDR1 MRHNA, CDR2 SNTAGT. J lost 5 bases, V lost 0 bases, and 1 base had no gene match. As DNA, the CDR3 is TGTGCCAGCAGTGACTCACTAGCGGGAGTAGATACGCAGTATTTT. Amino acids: CASSDSLAGVDTQYF.

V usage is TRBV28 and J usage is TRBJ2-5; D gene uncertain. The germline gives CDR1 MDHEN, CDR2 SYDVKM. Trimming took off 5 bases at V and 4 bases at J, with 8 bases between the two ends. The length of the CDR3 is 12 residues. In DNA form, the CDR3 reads TGTGCCAGCAGTACTCCCGCAGAGACCCAGTACTTC. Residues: CASSTPAETQYF.

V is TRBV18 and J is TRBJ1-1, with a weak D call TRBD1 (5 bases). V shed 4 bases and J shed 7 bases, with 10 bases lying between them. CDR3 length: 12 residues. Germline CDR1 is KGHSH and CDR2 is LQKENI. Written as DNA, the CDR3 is TGTGCCAGCTCACGAACGACAGATGAAGCTTTCTTT. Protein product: CASSRTTDEAFF.

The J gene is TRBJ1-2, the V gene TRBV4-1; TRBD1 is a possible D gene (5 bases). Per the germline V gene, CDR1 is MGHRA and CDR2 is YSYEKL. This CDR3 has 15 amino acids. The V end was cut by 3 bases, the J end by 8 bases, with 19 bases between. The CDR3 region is CASSHQGPSGVGYTF. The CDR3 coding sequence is TGCGCCAGCAGCCATCAGGGTCCCTCAGGCGTGGGCTACACCTTC.

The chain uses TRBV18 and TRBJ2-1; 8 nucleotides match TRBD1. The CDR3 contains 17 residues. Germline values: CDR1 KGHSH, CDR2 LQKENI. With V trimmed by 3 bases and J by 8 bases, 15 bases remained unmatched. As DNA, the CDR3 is TGTGCCAGCTCACCTTCGACAGGGGTCCGGGAGCTCCATGAGCAGTTCTTC. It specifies CASSPSTGVRELHEQFF.

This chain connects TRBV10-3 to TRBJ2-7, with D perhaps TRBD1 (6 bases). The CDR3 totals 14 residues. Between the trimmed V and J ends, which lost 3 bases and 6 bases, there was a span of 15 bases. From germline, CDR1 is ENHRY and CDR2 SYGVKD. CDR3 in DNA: TGTGCCATCAGTGACGGCAGGGGTGCCCTCGAGCAGTACTTC. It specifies CAISDGRGALEQYF.

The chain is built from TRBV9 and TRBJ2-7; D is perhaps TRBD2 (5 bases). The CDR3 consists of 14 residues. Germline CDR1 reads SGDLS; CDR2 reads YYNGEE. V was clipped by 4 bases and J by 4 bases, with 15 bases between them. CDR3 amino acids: CASSPFASGYEQYF. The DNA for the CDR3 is TGTGCCAGCAGCCCCTTTGCTTCGGGATACGAGCAGTACTTC.